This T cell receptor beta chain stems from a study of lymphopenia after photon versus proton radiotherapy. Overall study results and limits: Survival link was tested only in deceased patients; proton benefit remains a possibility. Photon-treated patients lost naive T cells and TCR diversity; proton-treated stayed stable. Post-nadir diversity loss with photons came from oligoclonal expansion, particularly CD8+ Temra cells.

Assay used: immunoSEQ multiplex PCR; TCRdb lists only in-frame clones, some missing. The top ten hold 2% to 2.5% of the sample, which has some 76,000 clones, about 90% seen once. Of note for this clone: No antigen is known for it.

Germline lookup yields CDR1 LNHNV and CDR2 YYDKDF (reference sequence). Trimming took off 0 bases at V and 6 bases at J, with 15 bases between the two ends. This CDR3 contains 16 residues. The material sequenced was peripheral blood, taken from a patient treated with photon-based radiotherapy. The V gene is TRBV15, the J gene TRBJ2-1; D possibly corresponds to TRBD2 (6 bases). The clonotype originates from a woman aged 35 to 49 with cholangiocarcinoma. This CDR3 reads CATSRDGGGRANEQFF. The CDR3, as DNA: TGTGCCACCAGCAGAGATGGGGGAGGAAGGGCCAATGAGCAGTTCTTC.